Here is one TCR beta chain with its context. Its specificity is unknown. Premalignant or tumor cells were enriched by macro-dissection after pathologic assessment. The CDR3 extends over 17 amino acids. Germline-derived CDR1 and CDR2 are KGHSH and LQKENI. V gave up 3 bases and J gave up 5 bases; unmatched junction bases: 7. Profiling relied on immunoSEQ multiplex PCR, and the TCRdb table lists in-frame clones only, not all of them. The sample holds roughly 35,000 clones, about 74% seen once. The data were obtained in a study of immune evolution from preneoplasia to lung adenocarcinoma. In the study overall: HLA loss of heterozygosity: roughly 6.6% AIS, 15% MIA, roughly 30% ADC, none AAH.

Study results and caveats: Clonality was highest in normal lung, lower in later-stage lesions apparently. From normal lung to invasive adenocarcinoma, top clone frequencies appeared to decrease.

Sequencing was done on a sample of FFPE invasive lung adenocarcinoma tissue. The source of this sequence is a person between 60 and 70 years old with lung adenocarcinoma. The J gene is TRBJ2-5, the V gene TRBV18; 15 bases match TRBD2. CDR3 nucleotides: TGTGCCAGCTCACCCGGACTAGCGGGAGGGCCGCGGGAGACCCAGTACTTC. It codes for CASSPGLAGGPRETQYF.